These 9 T cell receptor beta chains were sequenced from one sample in a study of blood T cells in healthy people across ages. Using a J-beta primer mix together with a sample-barcoded 5' primer, a second PCR was run for roughly 7 to 12 cycles. TCRdb reprocessed the 5' RACE reads via MiXCR and lists one record per CDR3 protein. This table holds some 690,000 distinct CDR3 sequences, roughly 20% found once. The specimen was blood. The receptors come from a man aged 70 or older in good health.

This clonotype was seen more than once but under ten times. V gene TRBV18 combines with J gene TRBJ2-6; 9 bases fit TRBD1. The V gene end was trimmed by 6 bases and the J gene end by 0 bases; junction bases not matched to a gene: 6. From germline, CDR1 is KGHSH and CDR2 LQKENI. The CDR3 totals 17 residues. The CDR3 reads CASSRTGADSGANVLTF. The CDR3 DNA reads TGTGCCAGCTCCCGGACAGGGGCCGACTCTGGGGCCAACGTCCTGACTTTC.

This clonotype occurred a few times. This sequence joins TRBV7-9 and TRBJ1-4; perhaps TRBD1 as D (5 bases). CDR1 is SEHNR, CDR2 FQNEAQ, per germline (reference sequence). The ends were cut back, 7 bases at V and 6 bases at J, with 21 bases in the middle. This CDR3 spans 16 amino acids. The CDR3 protein is CASTNEPRDPDEKLFF. The CDR3, as DNA: TGTGCCAGCACGAACGAGCCCCGGGACCCCGATGAAAAACTGTTTTTT.

The chain employs TRBV7-9 and TRBJ2-5; TRBD2 matches 9 bases. The end of the DNA aligns better with TRBJ2-1, so the J call may be wrong. The germline V gene has CDR1 SEHNR and CDR2 FQNEAQ (reference sequence). The CDR3 runs 16 residues. The CDR3, as DNA: TGTGCCAGCAGCTTATTGCGGGGGGGGACGGCGAATGAGCAGTTCTTC. Protein: CASSLLRGGTANEQFF.

This clonotype was detected only a few times. The chain carries TRBV11-2 and TRBJ2-1; 12 nucleotides line up with TRBD2. The CDR3 extends over 15 amino acids. With V trimmed by 6 bases and J by 9 bases, 9 bases remained unmatched. CDR1 and CDR2 (germline): SGHAT, FQNNGV. The CDR3 sequence: CASRNLAGGPGEQFF. In nucleotides, the CDR3 is TGTGCCAGCAGAAACCTAGCGGGAGGGCCAGGTGAGCAGTTCTTC.

This clonotype was seen more than once but under ten times. The chain has TRBV10-3 and TRBJ1-2; 11 bases line up with TRBD1. Germline V gives CDR1 ENHRY, CDR2 SYGVKD. There are 15 residues in the CDR3. V was clipped by 2 bases and J by 7 bases; unmatched bases: 6. The CDR3 DNA reads TGTGCCATCAGTGAGGCGGGACAGGGGGTTCGTGGCTACACCTTC. Translating it yields CAISEAGQGVRGYTF.

This clonotype turned up a few times. The rearrangement joins TRBV20-1 to TRBJ2-5; 12 nucleotides agree with TRBD1. This CDR3 contains 15 residues. The ends lost 3 bases at V and 5 bases at J; junction bases unmatched: 7. Germline V gene data show CDR1 as DFQATT and CDR2 as SNEGSKA (reference sequence). The CDR3 DNA reads TGCAGTGCTAGCTTAGGGACAGGGGGCTTGGAGACCCAGTACTTC. The encoded protein is CSASLGTGGLETQYF.

Only a few counts were recorded for this clonotype. The V call is TRBV6-6, the J call TRBJ2-1; TRBD2 might be the D (5 bases). The germline CDR1 and CDR2 sequences are MNHNY and SVGAGI (reference sequence). The CDR3 contains 15 residues. Trimming left V 6 bases short and J 5 bases short, with 17 bases between. As DNA, the CDR3 is TGTGCCAGCAGCCTAGGGTTGGAGGCACACAATGAGCAGTTCTTC. As protein: CASSLGLEAHNEQFF.

The rearrangement joins TRBV21-1 to TRBJ2-3; TRBD2, the table's D call, lacks a check against the DNA. TRBV21-1 counts as a pseudogene. The CDR3 consists of 15 residues. The CDR3 DNA reads TGTGCCAGCCCCACGCTGCCTAGCGGAACAGATACGCAGTATTTT. It translates to CASPTLPSGTDTQYF.

This clonotype has a handful of counts. This chain uses TRBV6-1 with TRBJ1-5; TRBD1 might be the D (6 bases). Trimming removed 5 bases at V and 4 bases at J, with 15 bases between. The CDR3 extends over 15 amino acids. Germline values: CDR1 MNHNS, CDR2 SASEGT. For the CDR3, the DNA is TGTGCCAGCAGTCCCAACAGGGTAGCAAATCAGCCCCAGCATTTT. Translating it yields CASSPNRVANQPQHF.